This T cell receptor beta chain comes out of a study of CD8 T cells in Susac syndrome. The RNA, about 0.45 to 1 ug, was put through reverse transcription using random hexamers. TCR beta CDR3 was amplified by immunoSEQ covering 54 Vbeta and 13 Jbeta. TCRdb reprocessed the immunoSEQ multiplex PCR reads via MiXCR and lists one record per CDR3 protein. This sample has around 200,000 distinct CDR3 sequences, with 80% to 95% found just once. This CDR3 has 14 amino acids. V was clipped by 4 bases and J by 6 bases; unmatched bases: 9. Germline CDR1 is SGHDT and CDR2 is YYEEEE. Relapsing-remitting disease, either stable or active, was present in the treatment-naive patients who were the multiple sclerosis controls. TEMRA cells were FACS-enriched, with CD8+ and CD4+ T cells isolated negatively.

The J gene is TRBJ1-2, the V gene TRBV5-6, with TRBD1 matching over 7 bases. The sequence came from a human donor with multiple sclerosis. Material: CD8+ T cells from PBMCs. The CDR3 region has the DNA TGTGCCAGCAGCGCCGGGACAGCTGTCGATGGCTACACCTTC. Translating it yields CASSAGTAVDGYTF.